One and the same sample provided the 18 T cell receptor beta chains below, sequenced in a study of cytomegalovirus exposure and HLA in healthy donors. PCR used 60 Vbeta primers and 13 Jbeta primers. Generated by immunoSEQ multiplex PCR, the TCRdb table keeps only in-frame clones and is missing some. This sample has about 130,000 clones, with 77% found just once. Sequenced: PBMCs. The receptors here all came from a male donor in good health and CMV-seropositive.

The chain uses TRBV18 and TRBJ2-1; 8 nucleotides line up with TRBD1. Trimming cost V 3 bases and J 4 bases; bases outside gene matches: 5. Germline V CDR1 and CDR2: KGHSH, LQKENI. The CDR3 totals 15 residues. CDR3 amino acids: CASSPNRDRYNEQFF. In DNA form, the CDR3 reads TGTGCCAGCTCACCGAATAGGGACAGGTACAATGAGCAGTTCTTC.

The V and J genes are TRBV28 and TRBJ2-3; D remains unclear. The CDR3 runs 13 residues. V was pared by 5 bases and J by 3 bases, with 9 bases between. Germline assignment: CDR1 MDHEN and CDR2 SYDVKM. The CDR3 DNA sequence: TGTGCCAGCAGTCAGACACAAACAGATACGCAGTATTTT. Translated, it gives CASSQTQTDTQYF.

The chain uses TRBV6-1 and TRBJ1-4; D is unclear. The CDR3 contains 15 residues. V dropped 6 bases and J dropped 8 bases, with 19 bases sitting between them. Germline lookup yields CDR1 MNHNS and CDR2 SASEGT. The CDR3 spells CASREDIIDGEKLFF. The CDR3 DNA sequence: TGTGCCAGCAGGGAGGATATAATCGACGGGGAAAAACTGTTTTTT.

CDR3 sequence reads: CASSPRQQGTGRNTEAFF. The CDR3 DNA is TGTGCCAGCTCACCACGTCAACAGGGAACGGGGAGAAACACTGAAGCTTTCTTT. The chain recombines TRBV18 with TRBJ1-1; D is perhaps TRBD1 (6 bases). V was clipped by 1 base and J by 2 bases, with 20 bases between them. The CDR3 is 18 residues long. Germline V gives CDR1 KGHSH, CDR2 LQKENI.

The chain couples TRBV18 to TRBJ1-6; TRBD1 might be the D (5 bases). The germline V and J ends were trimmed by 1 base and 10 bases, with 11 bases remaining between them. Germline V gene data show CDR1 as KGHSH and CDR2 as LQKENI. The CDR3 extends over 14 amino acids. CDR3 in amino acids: CASSPRGVGSPLHF. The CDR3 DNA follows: TGTGCCAGCTCACCACGGGGCGTTGGGTCACCCCTCCACTTT.

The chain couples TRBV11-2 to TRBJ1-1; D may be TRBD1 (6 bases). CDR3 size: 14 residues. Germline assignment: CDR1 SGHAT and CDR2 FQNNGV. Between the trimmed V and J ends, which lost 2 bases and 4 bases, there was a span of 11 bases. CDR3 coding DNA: TGTGCCAGCAGCTTAATAAGGGGGGGCACTGAAGCTTTCTTT. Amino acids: CASSLIRGGTEAFF.

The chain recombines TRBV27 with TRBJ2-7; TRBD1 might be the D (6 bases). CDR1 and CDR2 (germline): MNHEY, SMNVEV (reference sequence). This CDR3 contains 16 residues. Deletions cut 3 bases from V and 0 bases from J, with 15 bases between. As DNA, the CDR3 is TGTGCCAGCAGTTTCGGGCAGGGGCCGAGCTCCTACGAGCAGTACTTC. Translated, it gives CASSFGQGPSSYEQYF.

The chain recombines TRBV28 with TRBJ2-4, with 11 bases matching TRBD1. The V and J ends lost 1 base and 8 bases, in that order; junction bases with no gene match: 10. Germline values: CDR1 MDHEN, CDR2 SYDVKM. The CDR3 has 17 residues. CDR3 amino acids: CASSLLRTGGSIDIQYF. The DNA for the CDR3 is TGTGCCAGCAGTTTATTAAGGACAGGGGGCTCGATAGACATTCAGTACTTC.

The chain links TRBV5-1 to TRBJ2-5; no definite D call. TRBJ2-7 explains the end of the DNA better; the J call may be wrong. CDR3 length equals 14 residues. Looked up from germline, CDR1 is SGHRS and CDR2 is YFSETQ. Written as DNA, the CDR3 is TGCGCCAGCAGCTTGGCCCCGGACTCCTACGAGCAGTACTTC. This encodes CASSLAPDSYEQYF.

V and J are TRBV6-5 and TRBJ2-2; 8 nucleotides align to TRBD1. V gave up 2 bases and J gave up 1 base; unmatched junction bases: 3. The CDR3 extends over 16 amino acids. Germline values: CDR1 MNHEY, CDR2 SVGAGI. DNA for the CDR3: TGTGCCAGCAGTTACAGAGGGACAGGGAACACCGGGGAGCTGTTTTTT. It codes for CASSYRGTGNTGELFF.

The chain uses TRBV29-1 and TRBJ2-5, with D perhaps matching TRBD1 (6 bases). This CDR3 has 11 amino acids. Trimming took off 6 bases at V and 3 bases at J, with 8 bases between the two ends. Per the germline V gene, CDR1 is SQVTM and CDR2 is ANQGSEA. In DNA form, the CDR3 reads TGCAGCGTGCACAGGGAAGAGACCCAGTACTTC. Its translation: CSVHREETQYF.

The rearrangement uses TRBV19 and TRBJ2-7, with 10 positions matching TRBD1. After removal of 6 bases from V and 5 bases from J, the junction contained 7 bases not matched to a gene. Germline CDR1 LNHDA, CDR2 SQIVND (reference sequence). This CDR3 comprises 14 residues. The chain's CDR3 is CASRKPGQGNEQYF. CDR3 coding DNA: TGTGCCAGTAGGAAACCGGGACAGGGGAACGAGCAGTACTTC. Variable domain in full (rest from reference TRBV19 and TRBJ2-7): DGGITQSPKYLFRKEGQNVTLSCEQNLNHDAMYWYRQDPGQGLRLIYYSQIVNDFQKGDIAEGYSVSREKKESFPLTVTSAQKNPTAFYLCASRKPGQGNEQYFGPGTRLTVT.

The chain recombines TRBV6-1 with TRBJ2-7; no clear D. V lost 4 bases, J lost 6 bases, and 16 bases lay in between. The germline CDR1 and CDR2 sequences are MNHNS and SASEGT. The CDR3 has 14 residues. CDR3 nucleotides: TGTGCCAGCAGTGGTGAGGTGCGAATAGGCGAGCAGTACTTC. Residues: CASSGEVRIGEQYF.

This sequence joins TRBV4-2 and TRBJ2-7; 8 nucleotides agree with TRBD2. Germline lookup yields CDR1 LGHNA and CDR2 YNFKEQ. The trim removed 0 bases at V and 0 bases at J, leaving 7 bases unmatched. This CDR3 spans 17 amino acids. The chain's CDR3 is CASSQDSGGEGSYEQYF. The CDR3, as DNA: TGTGCCAGCAGCCAAGATTCCGGGGGGGAGGGCTCCTACGAGCAGTACTTC.

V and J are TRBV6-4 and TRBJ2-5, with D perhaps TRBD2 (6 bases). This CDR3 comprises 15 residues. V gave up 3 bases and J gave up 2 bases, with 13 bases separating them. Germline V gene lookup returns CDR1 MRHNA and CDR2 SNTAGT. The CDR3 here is CASSEISGAQETQYF. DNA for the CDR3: TGTGCCAGCAGTGAGATTAGCGGAGCACAAGAGACCCAGTACTTC.

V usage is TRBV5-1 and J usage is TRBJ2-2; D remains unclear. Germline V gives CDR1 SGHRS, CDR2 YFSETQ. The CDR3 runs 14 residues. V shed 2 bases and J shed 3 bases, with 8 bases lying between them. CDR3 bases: TGCGCCAGCAGCTTCTTCGGAGACACCGGGGAGCTGTTTTTT. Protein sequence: CASSFFGDTGELFF.

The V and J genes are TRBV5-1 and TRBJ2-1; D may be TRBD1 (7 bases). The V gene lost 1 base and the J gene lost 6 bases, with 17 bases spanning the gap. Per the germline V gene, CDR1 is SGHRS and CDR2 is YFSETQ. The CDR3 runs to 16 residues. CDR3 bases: TGCGCCAGCAGCTTGATGGGCAGGGGGGCCGGCAATGAGCAGTTCTTC. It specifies CASSLMGRGAGNEQFF.

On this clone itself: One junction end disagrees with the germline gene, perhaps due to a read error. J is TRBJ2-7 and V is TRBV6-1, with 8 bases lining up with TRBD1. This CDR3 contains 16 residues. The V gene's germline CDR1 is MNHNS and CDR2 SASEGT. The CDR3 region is CASSEADRDIYYEQYF. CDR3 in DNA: TGTGCCAGCAGCGAAGCGGACAGGGATATCTACTACGAGCAGTACTTC.